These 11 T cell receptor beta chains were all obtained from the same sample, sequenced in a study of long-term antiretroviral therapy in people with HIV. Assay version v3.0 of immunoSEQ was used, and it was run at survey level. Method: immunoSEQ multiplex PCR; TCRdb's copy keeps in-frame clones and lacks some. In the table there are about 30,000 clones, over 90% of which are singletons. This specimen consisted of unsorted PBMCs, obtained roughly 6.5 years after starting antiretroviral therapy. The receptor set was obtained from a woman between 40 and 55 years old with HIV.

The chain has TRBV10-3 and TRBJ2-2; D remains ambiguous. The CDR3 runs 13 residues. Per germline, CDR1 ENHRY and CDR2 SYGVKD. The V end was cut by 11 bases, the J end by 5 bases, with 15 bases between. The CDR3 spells CALRGSTTGELFF. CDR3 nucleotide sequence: TGTGCCCTCCGTGGATCAACTACCGGGGAGCTGTTTTTT.

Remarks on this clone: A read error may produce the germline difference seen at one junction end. This CDR3 is CASSPHEGRVTDTQYF. As DNA, the CDR3 is TGTGCTAGCAGCCCACACGAGGGCAGGGTCACAGATACGCAGTATTTT. This rearrangement joins TRBV7-7 to TRBJ2-3; D could derive from TRBD1 or TRBD2 (5 bases each). CDR3 length: 16 amino acids. The germline V gene encodes CDR1 SSHAT and CDR2 FNYEAQ (reference sequence).

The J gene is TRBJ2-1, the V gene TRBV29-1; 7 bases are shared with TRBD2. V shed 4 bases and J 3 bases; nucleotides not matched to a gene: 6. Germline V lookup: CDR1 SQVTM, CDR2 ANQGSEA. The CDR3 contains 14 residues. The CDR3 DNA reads TGCAGCGTTGTTCCGGGGGGAAACTACAATGAGCAGTTCTTC. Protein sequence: CSVVPGGNYNEQFF.

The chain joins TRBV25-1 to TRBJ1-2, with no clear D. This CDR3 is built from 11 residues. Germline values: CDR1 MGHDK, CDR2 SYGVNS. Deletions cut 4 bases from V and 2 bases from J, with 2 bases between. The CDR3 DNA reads TGTGCCAGCAGTGGAAACTATGGCTACACCTTC. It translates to CASSGNYGYTF.

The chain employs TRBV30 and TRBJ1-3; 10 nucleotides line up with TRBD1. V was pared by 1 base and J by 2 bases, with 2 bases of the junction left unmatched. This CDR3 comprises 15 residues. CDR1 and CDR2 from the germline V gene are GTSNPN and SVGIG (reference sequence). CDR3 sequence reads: CAWSGTGGTGNTIYF. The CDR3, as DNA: TGTGCCTGGAGTGGGACAGGGGGAACTGGAAACACCATATATTTT.

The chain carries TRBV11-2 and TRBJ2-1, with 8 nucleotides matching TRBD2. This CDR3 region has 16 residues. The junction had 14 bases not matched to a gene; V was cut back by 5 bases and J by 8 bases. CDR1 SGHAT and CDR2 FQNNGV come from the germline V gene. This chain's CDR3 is CASSRSPGLVLDEQFF. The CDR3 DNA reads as TGTGCCAGCAGCCGGAGTCCGGGACTAGTTCTAGATGAGCAGTTCTTC.

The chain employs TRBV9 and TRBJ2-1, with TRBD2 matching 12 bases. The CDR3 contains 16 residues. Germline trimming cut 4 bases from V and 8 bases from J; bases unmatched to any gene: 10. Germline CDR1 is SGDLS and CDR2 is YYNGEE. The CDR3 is CASSSKLAGGNDEQFF. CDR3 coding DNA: TGTGCCAGCAGCTCAAAACTAGCGGGGGGTAATGATGAGCAGTTCTTC.

CDR3 region: CASSLMGSYGYTF. The CDR3 nucleotides read TGTGCCAGCAGCTTAATGGGGTCCTATGGCTACACCTTC. The chain carries TRBV7-9 and TRBJ1-2; D not resolved. The germline V gene has CDR1 SEHNR and CDR2 FQNEAQ (reference sequence). With 2 bases removed from V and 4 bases from J, the gap between germline ends came to 8 bases. CDR3 length equals 13 residues.

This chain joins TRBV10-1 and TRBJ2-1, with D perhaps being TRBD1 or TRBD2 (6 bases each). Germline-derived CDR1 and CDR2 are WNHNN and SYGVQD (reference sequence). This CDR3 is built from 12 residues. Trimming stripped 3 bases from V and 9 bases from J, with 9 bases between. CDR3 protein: CASSEGGGEQFF. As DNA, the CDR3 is TGCGCCAGCAGTGAAGGGGGAGGTGAGCAGTTCTTC.

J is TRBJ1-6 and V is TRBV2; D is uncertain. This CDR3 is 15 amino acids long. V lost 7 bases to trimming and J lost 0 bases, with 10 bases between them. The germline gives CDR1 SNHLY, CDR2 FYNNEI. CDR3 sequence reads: CASTLGSSYNSPLHF. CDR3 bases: TGTGCCAGCACCCTAGGGAGCTCCTATAATTCACCCCTCCACTTT.

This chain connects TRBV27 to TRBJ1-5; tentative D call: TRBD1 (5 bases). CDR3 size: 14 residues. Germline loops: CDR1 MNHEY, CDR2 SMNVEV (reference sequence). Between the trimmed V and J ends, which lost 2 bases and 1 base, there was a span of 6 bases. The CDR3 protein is CASSLGGSNQPQHF. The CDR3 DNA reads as TGTGCCAGCAGTTTAGGGGGGAGCAATCAGCCCCAGCATTTT.